The source of this TCR beta chain is a study of regulatory T cells in long-lasting Graves disease. In this sample, this clonotype turned up many times. Its antigen is unknown. Study results and caveats: Rather than thyroid tissue, only peripheral blood underwent study. In persistent patients, shared public clonotypes (2,741) outnumbered those in new patients (nearly 1,000). Small numbers of samples may have cut accuracy.

Indicated time point: newly diagnosed GD, antithyroid drugs for less than 3 months. The TCR library was made from RNA extracted from PBMCs. Graves' disease diagnosis was established per American Thyroid Association guidelines. Building of the TCR beta libraries involved iRepertoire HTBI primers and Arm-PCR of CDR3 regions. TCRdb re-called the multiplex PCR reads through MiXCR, storing one row per CDR3 protein. The sample holds some 250,000 distinct CDR3 sequences; around 20% are singletons and the top ten take around 20%. Per the germline V gene, CDR1 is DFQATT and CDR2 is SNEGSKA (reference sequence). V lost 4 bases, J lost 6 bases, and 11 bases stayed unmatched. There are 15 residues in the CDR3.

The TCR was taken from a female donor with Graves disease. The material sequenced was peripheral blood mononuclear cells (PBMCs), taken at new diagnosis, from a patient treated with antithyroid drugs. The chain combines TRBV20-1 with TRBJ2-7, with TRBD2 matching 11 bases. CDR3 amino acids: CSATDGTSGRAEQYF. The CDR3 DNA reads TGCAGTGCTACTGACGGGACTAGCGGACGGGCCGAGCAGTACTTC.